Listed below are T cell receptor beta chains from one sample, sequenced in a study of T-cell memory formation after mild COVID-19. TCRdb independently ran MiXCR on the 5' RACE reads; one entry per CDR3 protein. The top ten clones hold roughly an eighth of a sample with 450,000 or so distinct CDR3 sequences, roughly 23% of them seen once. The sequenced material came from PBMCs or a T cell subset sorted from them (not recorded which). The receptor set was obtained from an adult woman who had mild COVID-19 (a few samples of this study predate the infection). Cell type and time point are not known. Each CDR3 is given with its conserved first and last residue. The D gene is left open where the match is weak. Not every row has a clone size; where given, it reads once, few, many or a size class.

cdr3_nt	cdr3_aa	clone_size	v_call	j_call	d_call
TGTGCCATCAGCCAGGGCCTCAGGGAGCAGTACTTC	CAISQGLREQYF	.	TRBV10-3	TRBJ2-7	.
TGCGCCAGCAGCCAAGACACCCTTTACAATGAGCAGTTCTTC	CASSQDTLYNEQFF	few	TRBV4-3	TRBJ2-1	.
TGTGCCAGCAGCTACTTGACAGGGGCTTCCTACGAGCAGTACTTC	CASSYLTGASYEQYF	few	TRBV7-2	TRBJ2-7	TRBD1
TGCAGTGCTAGAGACTTTCAGGGGCTCCGCGAGCAGTACTTC	CSARDFQGLREQYF	.	TRBV20-1	TRBJ2-7	.
TGTGCCAGCTCACGGTATAGGCAAGAGACCCAGTACTTC	CASSRYRQETQYF	few	TRBV18	TRBJ2-5	.
TGTGCTAGCAGTAGCGGGAGCGGGAATGAGCAGTTCTTC	CASSSGSGNEQFF	.	TRBV7-7	TRBJ2-1	TRBD2
TGTGCCAGCAGCGAACAGGGGGATGAAGCTTTCTTT	CASSEQGDEAFF	.	TRBV7-9	TRBJ1-1	TRBD1
TGCGCCAGCAGCCCCCTCAGCGGCCCTCCAGGCAATGAGCAGTTCTTC	CASSPLSGPPGNEQFF	few	TRBV4-1	TRBJ2-1	.
TGCAGTACCCTCGGGCGGGGGGGCCCATTTCCGCAGTATTTT	CSTLGRGGPFPQYF	.	TRBV20-1	TRBJ2-3	TRBD2
TGTGCCAGCATCTACGTACTAGACACTGAAGCTTTCTTT	CASIYVLDTEAFF	few	TRBV3-1	TRBJ1-1	.
TGTGCCAGCAGCTTCAATACGTTGGCAAATGAGCAGTTCTTC	CASSFNTLANEQFF	few	TRBV7-3	TRBJ2-1	.
TGCAGTGCGCCGCGGCTGACAGGCAATGAGCAGTTCTTC	CSAPRLTGNEQFF	few	TRBV20-1	TRBJ2-1	.
TGTGCCAGCAGCTTAGCGCGGCAAGCTTTCTTT	CASSLARQAFF	few	TRBV7-9	TRBJ1-1	.
TGTGCCAGCAGCACCCCCGGTGGACGCTTTAATGAGCAGTTCTTC	CASSTPGGRFNEQFF	.	TRBV7-6	TRBJ2-1	.
TGTGCCAGCAGCTTAGCAGTTACCCTAGCCAAAAACATTCAGTACTTC	CASSLAVTLAKNIQYF	few	TRBV7-2	TRBJ2-4	.
TGTGCCACCAGTGATTTGCCCACGGACAATGAGCAGTTCTTC	CATSDLPTDNEQFF	.	TRBV24-1	TRBJ2-1	.
TGTGCCAGCAGCCAACCCGCTAGCGGGAGCTCCTACAATGAGCAGTTCTTC	CASSQPASGSSYNEQFF	.	TRBV4-2	TRBJ2-1	TRBD2
TGTGCCAGCAGCTTGGTCCACCCCCGGGTAGATACGCAGTATTTT	CASSLVHPRVDTQYF	.	TRBV11-2	TRBJ2-3	.
TGTGCCAGCAGCGGACTTGAAACCATATATTTT	CASSGLETIYF	.	TRBV9	TRBJ1-3	.
TGTGCCAGCAGTGAAGTTTTAGGACAGGATACGGGGGAGCAGTACTTC	CASSEVLGQDTGEQYF	.	TRBV2	TRBJ2-7	TRBD1
TGCGCCAGCAGCACCAGACAGAGTAGCACAGATACGCAGTATTTT	CASSTRQSSTDTQYF	.	TRBV5-1	TRBJ2-3	.
TGTGCCAGCAGTGAACGTAGCGGGGGGGCAGGTGAGCAGTTCTTC	CASSERSGGAGEQFF	few	TRBV25-1	TRBJ2-1	TRBD2
TGTGCCAGCAGCTTAGGGGCAGCGGAGGGCTACACCTTC	CASSLGAAEGYTF	few	TRBV7-9	TRBJ1-2	.
TGTGCCAGCAGCCCGACTAGCCCCGGGGAGCTGTTTTTT	CASSPTSPGELFF	.	TRBV6-2/TRBV6-3	TRBJ2-2	TRBD2
TGTGCCATCAGTGAAAGTCAATCGGACAATGAGCAGTTCTTC	CAISESQSDNEQFF	.	TRBV10-3	TRBJ2-1	.
TGTGCCTGGAGTAATTCGCCGGGACTAGCGGACAATGAGCAGTTCTTC	CAWSNSPGLADNEQFF	.	TRBV30	TRBJ2-1	TRBD2
TGCAGCGTTGAGGTTCGGCAGGGAATGCTTAATGAGCAGTTCTTC	CSVEVRQGMLNEQFF	few	TRBV29-1	TRBJ2-1	.
TGCGCCAGCAGCCCGGGACAGAACCCCGGCTATGGCTACACCTTC	CASSPGQNPGYGYTF	.	TRBV5-1	TRBJ1-2	TRBD1
TGTGCCAGCATGGAGGGCGCAACGAACACTGAAGCTTTCTTT	CASMEGATNTEAFF	.	TRBV2	TRBJ1-1	.
TGCAGTGCTAGATCACCTAAGGACACGCCCCAAGAGACCCAGTACTTC	CSARSPKDTPQETQYF	.	TRBV20-1	TRBJ2-5	.
TGCAGTGCCCAACTTGCGGGGGAACATGGCGAGACCCAGTACTTC	CSAQLAGEHGETQYF	few	TRBV20-1	TRBJ2-5	TRBD2
TGCGCCAGCAGCTTGGGCTCTGGGGCCAACGTCCTGACTTTC	CASSLGSGANVLTF	many	TRBV5-1	TRBJ2-6	.
TGTGCCAGCAGCTTAATGCCAGACAGTTCACCCCTCCACTTT	CASSLMPDSSPLHF	few	TRBV11-2	TRBJ1-6	.
TGCGCCAGCAGCTTTGGGGACAGTCCTGAAGAGTGGGAGACCCAGTACTTC	CASSFGDSPEEWETQYF	few	TRBV5-1	TRBJ2-5	TRBD1
TGTGCCAGCACCACGGGGACAGCGACCAACGTCCTGACTTTC	CASTTGTATNVLTF	.	TRBV6-5	TRBJ2-6	TRBD1
TGCAGCGTGGGGGACGGCCAACGGGGCTACACCTTC	CSVGDGQRGYTF	.	TRBV29-1	TRBJ1-2	.
TGCAGTGCTAGAGACAGGGGAAAATCTAACTATGGCTACACCTTC	CSARDRGKSNYGYTF	.	TRBV20-1	TRBJ1-2	.